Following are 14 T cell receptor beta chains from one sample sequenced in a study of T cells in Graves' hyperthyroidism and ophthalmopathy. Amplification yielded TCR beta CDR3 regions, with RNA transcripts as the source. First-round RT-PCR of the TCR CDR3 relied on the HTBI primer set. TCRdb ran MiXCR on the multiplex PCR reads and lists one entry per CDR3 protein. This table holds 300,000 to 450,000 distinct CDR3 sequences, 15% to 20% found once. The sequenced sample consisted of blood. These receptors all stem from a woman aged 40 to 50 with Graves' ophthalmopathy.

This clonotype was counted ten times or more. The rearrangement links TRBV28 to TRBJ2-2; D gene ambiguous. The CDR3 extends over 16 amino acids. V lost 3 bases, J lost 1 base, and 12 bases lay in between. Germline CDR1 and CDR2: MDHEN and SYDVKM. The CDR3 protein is CASSFRRTGNTGELFF. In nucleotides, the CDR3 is TGTGCCAGCAGTTTCCGGCGGACGGGGAACACCGGGGAGCTGTTTTTT. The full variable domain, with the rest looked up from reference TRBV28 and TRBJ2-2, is DVKVTQSSRYLVKRTGEKVFLECVQDMDHENMFWYRQDPGLGLRLIYFSYDVKMKEKGDIPEGYSVSREKKERFSLILESASTNQTSMYLCASSFRRTGNTGELFFGEGSRLTVL.

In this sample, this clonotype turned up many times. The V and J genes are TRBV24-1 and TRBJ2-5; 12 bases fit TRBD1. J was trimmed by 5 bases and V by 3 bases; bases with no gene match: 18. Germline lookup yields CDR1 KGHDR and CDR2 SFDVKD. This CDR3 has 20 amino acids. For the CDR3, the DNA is TGTGCCACCAGTGATCGGGACAGGGGGCCACACCCCAACCGGGGGGAGACCCAGTACTTC. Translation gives CATSDRDRGPHPNRGETQYF.

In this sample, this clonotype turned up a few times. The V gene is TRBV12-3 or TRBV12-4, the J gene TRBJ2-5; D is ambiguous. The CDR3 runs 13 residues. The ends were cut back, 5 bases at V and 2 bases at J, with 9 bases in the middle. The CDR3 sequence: CASSIAPQETQYF. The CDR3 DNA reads TGTGCCAGCAGTATCGCGCCTCAAGAGACCCAGTACTTC.

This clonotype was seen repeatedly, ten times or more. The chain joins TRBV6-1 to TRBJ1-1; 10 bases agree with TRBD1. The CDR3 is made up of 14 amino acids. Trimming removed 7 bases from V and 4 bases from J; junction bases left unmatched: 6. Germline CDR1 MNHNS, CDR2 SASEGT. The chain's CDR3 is CASTQTGGLTEAFF. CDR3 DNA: TGTGCCAGCACCCAGACAGGGGGCCTCACTGAAGCTTTCTTT.

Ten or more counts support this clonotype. The CDR3 protein is CASSLGRRSSYEQYF. The CDR3 nucleotides are TGCGCCAGCAGCTTGGGTCGACGGAGCTCCTACGAGCAGTACTTC. This chain connects TRBV5-1 to TRBJ2-7; D is uncertain. The CDR3 runs to 15 residues. V was trimmed by 0 bases and J by 0 bases, leaving 10 bases between them. CDR1 and CDR2 (germline): SGHRS, YFSETQ.

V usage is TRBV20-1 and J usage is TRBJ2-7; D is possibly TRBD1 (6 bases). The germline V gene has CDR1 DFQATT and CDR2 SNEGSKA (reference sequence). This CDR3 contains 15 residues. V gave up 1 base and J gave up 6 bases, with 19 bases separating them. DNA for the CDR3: TGCAGTGCTAGAGGGACAGACAGAGGCGACGGCGAGCAGTACTTC. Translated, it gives CSARGTDRGDGEQYF.

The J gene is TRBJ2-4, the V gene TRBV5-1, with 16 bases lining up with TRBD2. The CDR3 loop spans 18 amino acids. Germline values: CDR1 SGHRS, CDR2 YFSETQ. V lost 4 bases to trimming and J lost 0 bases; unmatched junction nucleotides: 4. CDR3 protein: CASSPGLAGGGAKNIQYF. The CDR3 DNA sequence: TGCGCCAGCAGCCCGGGACTAGCGGGAGGGGGAGCCAAAAACATTCAGTACTTC. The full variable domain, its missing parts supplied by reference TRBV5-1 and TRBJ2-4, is KAGVTQTPRYLIKTRGQQVTLSCSPISGHRSVSWYQQTPGQGLQFLFEYFSETQRNKGNFPGRFSGRQFSNSRSEMNVSTLELGDSALYLCASSPGLAGGGAKNIQYFGAGTRLSVL.

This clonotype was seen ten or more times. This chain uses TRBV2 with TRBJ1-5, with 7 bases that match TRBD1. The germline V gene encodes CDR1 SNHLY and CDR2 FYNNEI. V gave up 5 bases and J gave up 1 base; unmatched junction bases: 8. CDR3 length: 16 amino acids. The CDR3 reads CASSLRAGGSNQPQHF. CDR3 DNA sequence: TGTGCCAGCAGTCTTAGGGCAGGGGGAAGCAATCAGCCCCAGCATTTT.

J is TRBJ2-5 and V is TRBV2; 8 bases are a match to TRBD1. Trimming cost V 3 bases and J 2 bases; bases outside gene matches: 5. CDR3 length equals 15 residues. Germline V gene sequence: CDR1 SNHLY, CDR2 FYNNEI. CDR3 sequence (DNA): TGTGCCAGCAGTGAGAGACAGGGGCGTCAAGAGACCCAGTACTTC. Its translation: CASSERQGRQETQYF.

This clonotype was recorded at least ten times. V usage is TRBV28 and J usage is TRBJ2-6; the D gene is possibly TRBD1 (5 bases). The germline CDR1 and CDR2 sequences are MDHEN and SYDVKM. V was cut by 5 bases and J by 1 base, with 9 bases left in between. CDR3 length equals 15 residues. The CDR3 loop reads CASSNQGSGANVLTF. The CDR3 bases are TGTGCCAGCAGTAATCAGGGATCTGGGGCCAACGTCCTGACTTTC.

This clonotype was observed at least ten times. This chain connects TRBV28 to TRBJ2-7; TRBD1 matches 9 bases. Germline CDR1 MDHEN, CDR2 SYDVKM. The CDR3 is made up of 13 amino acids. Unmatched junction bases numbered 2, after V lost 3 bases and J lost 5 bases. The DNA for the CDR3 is TGTGCCAGCAGTTTCCGGACAGGGGACGAGCAGTACTTC. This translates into CASSFRTGDEQYF.

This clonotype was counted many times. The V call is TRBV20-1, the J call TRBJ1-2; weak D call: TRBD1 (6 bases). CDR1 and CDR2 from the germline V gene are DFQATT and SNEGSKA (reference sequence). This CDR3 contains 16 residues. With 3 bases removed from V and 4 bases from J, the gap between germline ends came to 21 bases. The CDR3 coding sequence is TGCAGTGCTAGTATCCCACACAGGGTCGCGGGCTATGGCTACACCTTC. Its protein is CSASIPHRVAGYGYTF.

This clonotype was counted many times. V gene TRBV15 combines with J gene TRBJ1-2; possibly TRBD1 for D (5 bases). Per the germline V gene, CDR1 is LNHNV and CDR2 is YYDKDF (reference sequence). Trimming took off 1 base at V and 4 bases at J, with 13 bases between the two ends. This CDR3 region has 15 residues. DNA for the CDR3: TGTGCCACCAGCAGAGGTCGGGGACCAGGCTATGGCTACACCTTC. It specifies CATSRGRGPGYGYTF.

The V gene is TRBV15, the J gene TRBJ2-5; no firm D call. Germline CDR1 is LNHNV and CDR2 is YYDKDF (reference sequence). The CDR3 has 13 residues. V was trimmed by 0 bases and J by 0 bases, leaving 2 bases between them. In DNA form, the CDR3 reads TGTGCCACCAGCAGAGAGGACCAAGAGACCCAGTACTTC. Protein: CATSREDQETQYF.